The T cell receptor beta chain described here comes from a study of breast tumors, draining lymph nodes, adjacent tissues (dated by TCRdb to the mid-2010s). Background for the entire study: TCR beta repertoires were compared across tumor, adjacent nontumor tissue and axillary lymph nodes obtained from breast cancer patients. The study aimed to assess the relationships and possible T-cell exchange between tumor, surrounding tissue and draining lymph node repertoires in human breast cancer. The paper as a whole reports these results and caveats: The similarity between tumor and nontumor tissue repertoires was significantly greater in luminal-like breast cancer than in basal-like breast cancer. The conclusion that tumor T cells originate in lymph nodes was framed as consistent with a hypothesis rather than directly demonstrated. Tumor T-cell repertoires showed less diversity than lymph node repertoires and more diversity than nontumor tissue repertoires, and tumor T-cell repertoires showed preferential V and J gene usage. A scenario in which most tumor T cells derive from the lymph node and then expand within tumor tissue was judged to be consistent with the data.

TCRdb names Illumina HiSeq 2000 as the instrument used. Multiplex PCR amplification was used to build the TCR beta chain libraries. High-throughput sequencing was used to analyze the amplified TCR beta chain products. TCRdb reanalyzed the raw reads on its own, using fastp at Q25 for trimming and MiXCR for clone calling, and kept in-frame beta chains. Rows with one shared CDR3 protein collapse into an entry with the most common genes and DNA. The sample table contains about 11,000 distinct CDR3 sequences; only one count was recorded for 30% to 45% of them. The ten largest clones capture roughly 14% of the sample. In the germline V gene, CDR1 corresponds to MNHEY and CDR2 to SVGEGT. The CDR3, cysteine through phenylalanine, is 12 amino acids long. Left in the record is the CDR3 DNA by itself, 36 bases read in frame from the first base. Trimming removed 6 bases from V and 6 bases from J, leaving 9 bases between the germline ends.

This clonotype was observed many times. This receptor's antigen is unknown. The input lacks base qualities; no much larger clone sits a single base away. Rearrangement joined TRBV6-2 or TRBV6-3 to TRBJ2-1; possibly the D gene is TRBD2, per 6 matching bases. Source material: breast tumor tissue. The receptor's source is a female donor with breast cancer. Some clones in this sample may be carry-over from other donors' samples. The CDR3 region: CASSLGGNEQFF. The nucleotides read TGTGCCAGCAGCCTCGGGGGCAATGAGCAGTTCTTC.